This T cell receptor beta chain was found in a study of T cell responses to AZD1222 COVID-19 vaccine (dated by TCRdb to about 2021). Concerning the study at large: Because spike-specific TCR depth and breadth did not differ between the two schedules, AZD1222 recipients who got a second dose at roughly 4 weeks were pooled with those who got a second dose at roughly 12 weeks. Enrollment into the trials was organized by age into subgroups of 18-55, 56-69 and 70-plus years, and those subgroups contained roughly 160, 29 and 62 TCR-sequenced participants, respectively. TCR sequencing covered some 250 trial participants: 207 given two doses of AZD1222 and about 26 given two doses of MenACWY control vaccine. What the authors observed across the whole study: The vaccine-associated CD4 TCRs covered the entire spike protein, and the dominant responses fell in regions 160-218 and 743-854. Most participants were white British and females outnumbered males, and the authors suggested that clonal diversity may have been underestimated. Because no samples from the day 14 peak response were available, repertoires could be characterized only after the peak T cell response. In the small 56-69-year group, the increase in depth fell short of significance, most likely because of low power. A significant rise in spike-specific TCR breadth and depth was observed after two AZD1222 doses relative to day 0 and relative to MenACWY recipients. Nearly half of unique spike-specific TCRs reportedly recognized epitopes outside regions mutated in the B.1.351 and B.1.1.7 variants. Conclusions about previously exposed vaccinees are limited because only six or seven AZD1222 recipients were SARS-CoV-2 seropositive at baseline.

A word on this clone: Its antigen target is currently unknown. Per-base quality was not reported, and no clone a single base away is much larger than it.

Sample time point, as interpreted from the label and publication: baseline before first vaccination. Vaccinee samples were obtained from the UK trials COV001 and COV002, which included a single-blind randomized controlled phase 2/3 trial of AZD1222 (ChAdOx1 nCoV-19) in healthy adults. Trial participant PBMC samples were collected at day 0 and day 28 after the second dose for TCRbeta chain sequencing. The CDR3 regions of human TCRbeta chains were analyzed by immunosequencing. The study's own analysis went as follows. Repertoire TCRs were checked for matches against a reference library of SARS-CoV-2-specific TCRs that had been generated using the MIRA antigen-specificity platform. Breadth was defined as the fraction of unique TCRs that were SARS-CoV-2-associated, and depth was defined as the fraction of total T cells that were SARS-CoV-2-associated. Each spike-specific TCR was assigned to its reactive spike region and to a CD4 or CD8 class using the MIRA data. Log10-transformed breadth and depth values were compared by one-way ANOVA with Sidak's multiple comparisons tests. TCRdb holds this immuneACCESS table with in-frame rearrangements only. Some clones are missing; in checked studies, unresolved V genes explain under half, and the rest has no known cause. V, J and clone size are those of that table, while D and trimming were read from the DNA. The sample table lists under 150,000 clones, just over 85% of them with a count of one. The ten top clones hold just over 9.5% of the sample.

From its cysteine to its phenylalanine, the CDR3 spans 14 amino acids. The retained sequence is limited to the CDR3, 42 bases, with the frame set at the first base. CDR1 and CDR2 are read off the germline V gene (reference sequence) as LNHDA and SQIVND. Trimmed from V: 7 bases; trimmed from J: 0 bases; junction bases lacking a gene match: 5. Sequencing used peripheral blood, obtained on day 0 of AZD1222 vaccination. This TCR came from an adult in good health. The chain is made from TRBV19 and TRBJ1-1; the central 7 bases match TRBD1. This receptor carries the CDR3 CASNWDSMNTEAFF. Read as DNA, the sequence is TGTGCCAGTAATTGGGACAGCATGAACACTGAAGCTTTCTTT.